This T cell receptor (beta chain) was identified in a study of shared clonotypes between healthy human individuals. Data came from immunoSEQ multiplex PCR; TCRdb stores just in-frame clones and leaves some out. The data contain about 1 million clones, about 77% of them singletons. The sequencing sample was made of memory CD4+ T cells sorted from blood. Subset reported: CD45RA-negative fraction. The receptor was isolated from a man aged 18 to 29 in good health.

The CDR3: CASSFSTGMGYGYTF. CDR3 nucleotide sequence: TGTGCCAGCAGTTTTAGTACAGGGATGGGCTATGGCTACACCTTC. The chain recombines TRBV28 with TRBJ1-2; D perhaps matches TRBD1 (6 bases). V lost 3 bases to trimming and J lost 4 bases, with 15 bases between them. Germline loops: CDR1 MDHEN, CDR2 SYDVKM. The CDR3 is 15 residues long.